A selection of T cell receptor beta chains follows, all from one sample in a study of OX40 agonist ivuxolimab in advanced cancers. TCRdb keeps only in-frame clones here, not all; method: immunoSEQ multiplex PCR. The profile shows some 80,000 clones, roughly 87% of them singletons. The sequencing here drew on CD4+ or CD8+ T cells sorted from blood, taken in a trial of the OX40 agonist ivuxolimab. These receptors all come from an adult with an advanced solid tumor such as melanoma, head and neck, liver or kidney cancer. The CDR3 runs from the conserved cysteine through the conserved F or W. Fields, in order: clone size, V gene, D gene, J gene, CDR3 protein, CDR3 DNA. D genes are given only for firm matches. The size of a clone is reported for some rows only, either as once, few or many, or as a class for expanded clones.

-	TRBV5-1	-	TRBJ2-3	CASSPGLFTDTQYF	TGCGCCAGCAGCCCTGGACTCTTCACAGATACGCAGTATTTT
-	TRBV7-3	TRBD2	TRBJ2-1	CASRASGYNEQFF	TGTGCCAGCAGAGCTAGCGGGTACAATGAGCAGTTCTTC
-	TRBV2	-	TRBJ2-1	CASTQRGPPGNEQFF	TGTGCCAGCACCCAAAGGGGACCGCCAGGGAATGAGCAGTTCTTC
once	TRBV6-1	-	TRBJ2-7	CASSEGAYNEQYF	TGTGCCAGCAGTGAGGGGGCTTACAACGAGCAGTACTTC
-	TRBV14	-	TRBJ1-1	CASSQNHGRVNTEAFF	TGTGCCAGCAGCCAGAATCATGGGAGGGTGAACACTGAAGCTTTCTTT
-	TRBV5-1	-	TRBJ1-4	CASSSDVGNEKLFF	TGCGCCAGCAGCTCAGACGTTGGTAATGAAAAACTGTTTTTT
-	TRBV18	-	TRBJ1-4	CASSPQGATNEKLFF	TGTGCCAGCTCGCCCCAGGGTGCAACTAATGAAAAACTGTTTTTT
-	TRBV6-7	-	TRBJ2-2	CASGPKTLYYGGTNTGELFF	TGTGCCAGCGGGCCCAAGACCCTATATTATGGGGGGACGAACACCGGGGAGCTGTTTTTT
-	TRBV18	TRBD1	TRBJ1-2	CASSPNRQGADYGYTF	TGTGCCAGCTCACCGAATAGACAGGGTGCGGACTATGGCTACACCTTC
-	TRBV6-6	-	TRBJ1-4	CASSYSSEKLFF	TGTGCCAGCAGTTACTCGAGCGAAAAACTGTTTTTT
-	TRBV7-9	-	TRBJ1-5	CASSSGGLDQPQHF	TGTGCCAGCAGCTCCGGGGGTCTGGATCAGCCCCAGCATTTT
-	TRBV7-8	TRBD2	TRBJ2-1	CASSPLASGSYNEQFF	TGTGCCAGCAGCCCGCTAGCTAGCGGCTCCTACAATGAGCAGTTCTTC
few	TRBV10-3	TRBD1	TRBJ1-6	CAIGQGVNSPLHF	TGTGCCATTGGACAGGGGGTAAATTCACCCCTCCACTTT
-	TRBV5-1	-	TRBJ1-6	CASSLVRGTLSPLHF	TGCGCCAGCAGCTTGGTGAGGGGTACCCTTTCACCCCTCCACTTT
-	TRBV6-5	-	TRBJ1-1	CASSYSLQGGTEAFF	TGTGCCAGCAGTTACTCTTTACAGGGAGGGACTGAAGCTTTCTTT
-	TRBV27	TRBD1	TRBJ2-7	CASSFGQGDGNSYEQYF	TGTGCCAGCAGTTTCGGACAGGGGGACGGGAACTCCTACGAGCAGTACTTC
once	TRBV19	-	TRBJ2-5	CASSKGRGETQYF	TGTGCCAGTAGTAAAGGCCGGGGAGAGACCCAGTACTTC
once	TRBV30	-	TRBJ1-2	CAWTFGPAYGYTF	TGTGCCTGGACTTTTGGGCCGGCCTATGGCTACACCTTC